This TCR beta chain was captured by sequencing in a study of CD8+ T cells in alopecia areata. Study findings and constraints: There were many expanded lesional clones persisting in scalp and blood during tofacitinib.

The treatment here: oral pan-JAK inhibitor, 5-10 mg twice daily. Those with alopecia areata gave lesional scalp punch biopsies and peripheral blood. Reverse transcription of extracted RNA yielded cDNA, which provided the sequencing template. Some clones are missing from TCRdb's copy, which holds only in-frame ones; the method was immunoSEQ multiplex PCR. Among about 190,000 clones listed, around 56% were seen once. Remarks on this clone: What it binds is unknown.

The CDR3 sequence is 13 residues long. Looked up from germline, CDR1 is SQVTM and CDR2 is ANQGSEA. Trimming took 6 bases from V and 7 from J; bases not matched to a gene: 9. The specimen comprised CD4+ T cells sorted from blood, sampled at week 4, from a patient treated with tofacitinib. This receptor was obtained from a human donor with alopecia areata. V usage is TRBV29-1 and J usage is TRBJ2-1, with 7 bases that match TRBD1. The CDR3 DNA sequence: TGCAGCGTCCACACCAGGGACAGAAATGAGCAGTTCTTC. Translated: CSVHTRDRNEQFF.